These T cell receptor beta chains were read from a single sample in a study of T-cell reconstitution after alpha-beta-depleted transplantation in children. MiXCR was run by TCRdb on the PCR reads, yielding one entry per CDR3 protein. This sample has around 400,000 distinct CDR3 sequences, with approximately 10% found just once. The input for sequencing was PBMCs from the stem cell graft donor, taken from the stem cell graft. The source is a human donor who donated a stem cell graft to a child with acute myeloid leukemia. Each CDR3 is given with its conserved first and last residue. The D gene is left open where the match is weak. Clone size is given for some rows only: seen once, a few or many times, or a class if the clone is expanded.

TRBJ2-1 | NA | few | TRBV20-1 | CSARKGAYNEQFF | TGCAGTGCTAGGAAGGGCGCCTACAATGAGCAGTTCTTC
TRBJ2-5 | TRBD1 | many | TRBV29-1 | CSARRGTGGRETQYF | TGCAGCGCCCGACGCGGGACAGGGGGCCGAGAGACCCAGTACTTC
TRBJ2-3 | TRBD1 | many | TRBV5-1 | CASSLVSRGSLGTDTQYF | TGCGCCAGCAGCTTGGTCAGCAGGGGGAGTTTGGGGACAGATACGCAGTATTTT
TRBJ2-5 | NA | many | TRBV7-2 | CASSLPEQNQETQYF | TGTGCCAGCAGCTTGCCTGAGCAGAACCAAGAGACCCAGTACTTC
TRBJ2-5 | TRBD2 | once | TRBV20-1 | CSARSGGLQETQYF | TGCAGTGCGAGGAGCGGGGGGTTACAAGAGACCCAGTACTTC
TRBJ2-7 | NA | NA | TRBV5-1 | CASSDQTATYEQYF | TGCGCCAGCAGCGACCAGACAGCTACCTACGAGCAGTACTTC
TRBJ2-5 | TRBD2 | many | TRBV13 | CASSTGLAETQYF | TGTGCCAGCAGCACCGGACTAGCGGAGACCCAGTACTTC
TRBJ2-1 | TRBD2 | NA | TRBV20-1 | CSARDLAGVANNEQFF | TGCAGTGCTAGAGATCTAGCGGGAGTGGCGAACAATGAGCAGTTCTTC
TRBJ2-5 | NA | many | TRBV5-5 | CASSWGGGLETQYF | TGTGCCAGCAGCTGGGGTGGGGGGTTAGAGACCCAGTACTTC
TRBJ2-7 | NA | many | TRBV20-1 | CSASSAYEQYF | TGCAGTGCTAGCTCCGCTTACGAGCAGTACTTC
TRBJ1-2 | NA | few | TRBV4-1 | CASSPQATYGYTF | TGCGCCAGCAGCCCCCAGGCCACCTATGGCTACACCTTC
TRBJ2-1 | NA | NA | TRBV29-1 | CSVEDLVVSSSYNEQFF | TGCAGCGTTGAAGATCTTGTGGTCTCGAGCTCCTACAATGAGCAGTTCTTC
TRBJ2-7 | NA | NA | TRBV19 | CASSAGISYEQYF | TGTGCCAGTAGTGCAGGGATCTCCTACGAGCAGTACTTC
TRBJ2-1 | TRBD2 | few | TRBV12-3/TRBV12-4 | CASSTLGLADNEQFF | TGTGCCAGCAGTACCCTCGGACTAGCGGATAATGAGCAGTTCTTC
TRBJ2-7 | TRBD1 | NA | TRBV30 | CAWSSRPGQGSYEQYF | TGTGCCTGGAGTTCTAGACCGGGACAGGGTTCCTACGAGCAGTACTTC
TRBJ1-3 | TRBD1 | NA | TRBV6-5 | CASSSPGQGNTIYF | TGTGCCAGCAGTTCCCCGGGACAGGGAAACACCATATATTTT
TRBJ2-5 | TRBD1 | many | TRBV20-1 | CSAIRTGKETQYF | TGCAGTGCTATCCGGACAGGGAAAGAGACCCAGTACTTC
TRBJ2-6 | TRBD2 | NA | TRBV7-2 | CASSRGGSGANVLTF | TGTGCCAGCAGCCGCGGGGGCTCTGGGGCCAACGTCCTGACTTTC
TRBJ2-7 | TRBD1 | NA | TRBV18 | CASSPNQGAGKSEQYF | TGTGCCAGCTCACCAAACCAGGGGGCCGGGAAATCTGAGCAGTACTTC
TRBJ2-2 | NA | NA | TRBV6-1 | CASSERGEGTGELFF | TGTGCCAGCAGCGAAAGGGGTGAGGGAACCGGGGAGCTGTTTTTT
TRBJ2-3 | TRBD1 | NA | TRBV4-1 | CASSQDAQGAQDTQYF | TGCGCCAGCAGCCAAGATGCACAGGGGGCTCAAGATACGCAGTATTTT
TRBJ2-1 | TRBD1 | few | TRBV7-8 | CASSADRAGYNEQFF | TGTGCCAGCAGCGCGGACAGGGCAGGGTACAATGAGCAGTTCTTC
TRBJ2-1 | TRBD2 | NA | TRBV12-3/TRBV12-4 | CASRLHGGVDSNEQFF | TGTGCCAGCAGACTGCACGGGGGGGTAGATTCCAATGAGCAGTTCTTC
TRBJ2-3 | TRBD1 | few | TRBV27 | CASTADRGIHGDTQYF | TGTGCCAGCACCGCGGACAGGGGGATTCATGGAGATACGCAGTATTTT
TRBJ2-7 | NA | NA | TRBV5-1 | CASSLDRFDEQYF | TGCGCCAGCAGCTTAGACAGGTTCGACGAGCAGTACTTC
TRBJ2-3 | NA | NA | TRBV27 | CASRPEAGPDTQYF | TGTGCCAGCAGACCCGAGGCAGGCCCAGATACGCAGTATTTT
TRBJ2-1 | TRBD2 | NA | TRBV7-3 | CASSWDSGRPGNEQFF | TGTGCCAGCAGCTGGGATAGCGGGAGGCCGGGTAATGAGCAGTTCTTC
TRBJ2-1 | NA | NA | TRBV29-1 | CSAGERTYNEQFF | TGCAGCGCTGGCGAGCGGACGTACAATGAGCAGTTCTTC
TRBJ2-1 | NA | many | TRBV5-1 | CASSTGTLYNEQFF | TGCGCCAGTTCCACCGGGACGCTTTACAATGAGCAGTTCTTC